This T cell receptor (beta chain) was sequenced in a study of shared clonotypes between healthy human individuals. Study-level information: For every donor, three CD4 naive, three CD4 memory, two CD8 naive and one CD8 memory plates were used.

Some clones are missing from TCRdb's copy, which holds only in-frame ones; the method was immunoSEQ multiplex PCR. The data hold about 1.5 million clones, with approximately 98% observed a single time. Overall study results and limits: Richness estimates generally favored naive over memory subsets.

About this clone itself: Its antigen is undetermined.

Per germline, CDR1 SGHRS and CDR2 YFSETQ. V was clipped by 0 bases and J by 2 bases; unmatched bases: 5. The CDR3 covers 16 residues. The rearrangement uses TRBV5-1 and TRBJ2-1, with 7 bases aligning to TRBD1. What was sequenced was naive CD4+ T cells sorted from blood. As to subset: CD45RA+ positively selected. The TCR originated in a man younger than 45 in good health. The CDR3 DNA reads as TGCGCCAGCAGCTTGGTGCCAGGGGGTCCCTACAATGAGCAGTTCTTC. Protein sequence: CASSLVPGGPYNEQFF.